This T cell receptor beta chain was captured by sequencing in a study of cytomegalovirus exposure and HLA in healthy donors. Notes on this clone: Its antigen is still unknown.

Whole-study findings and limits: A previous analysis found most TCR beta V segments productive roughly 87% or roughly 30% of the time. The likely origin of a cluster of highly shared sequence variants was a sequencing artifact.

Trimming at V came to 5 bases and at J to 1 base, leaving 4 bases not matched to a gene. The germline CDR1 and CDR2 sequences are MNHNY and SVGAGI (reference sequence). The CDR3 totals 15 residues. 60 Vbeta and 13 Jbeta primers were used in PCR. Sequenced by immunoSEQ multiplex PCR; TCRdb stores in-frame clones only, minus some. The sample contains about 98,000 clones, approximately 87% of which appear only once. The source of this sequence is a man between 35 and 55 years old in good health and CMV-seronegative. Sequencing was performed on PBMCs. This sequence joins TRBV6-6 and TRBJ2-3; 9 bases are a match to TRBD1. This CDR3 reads CASSARDRGTDTQYF. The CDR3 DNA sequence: TGTGCCAGCAGTGCTCGGGACAGGGGCACAGATACGCAGTATTTT.